The 19 T cell receptor beta chains presented below share a single source sample, sequenced in a study of shared clonotypes between healthy human individuals. Produced via immunoSEQ multiplex PCR; TCRdb's table is partial and in-frame only. The table has around 2.3 million clones, approximately 95% seen once. Sequenced material: naive CD4+ T cells sorted from blood. Subset in this sample: CD45RA+ positively selected. The origin of the receptors is a man younger than 30 in good health.

The V gene is TRBV2, the J gene TRBJ1-1, with D uncertain. V shed 3 bases and J shed 1 base, with 6 bases lying between them. Per germline, CDR1 SNHLY and CDR2 FYNNEI. The CDR3 contains 13 residues. The CDR3 DNA is TGTGCCAGCAGTGACAGTTCGAACACTGAAGCTTTCTTT. Its protein is CASSDSSNTEAFF.

This sequence joins TRBV5-8 and TRBJ2-7, with unresolved D. The germline gives CDR1 SGHTS, CDR2 YDEGEE. The CDR3 consists of 13 residues. Trimming shortened V by 3 bases and J by 7 bases, and 14 bases separated the two germline ends. The CDR3 protein is CASSSTTRREQYF. CDR3 bases: TGTGCCAGCAGCTCCACTACCAGACGAGAGCAGTACTTC.

The CDR3 reads CASSSGLAGGLSTDTQYF. The CDR3 DNA reads as TGCGCCAGCAGCTCGGGACTAGCGGGGGGGCTGAGTACAGATACGCAGTATTTT. The chain has TRBV5-1 and TRBJ2-3; 16 bases fit TRBD2. Germline V gene lookup returns CDR1 SGHRS and CDR2 YFSETQ. The J segment lost 3 bases and the V segment lost 3 bases, leaving 7 bases of the junction unmatched. This CDR3 is 18 amino acids long.

The gene calls are TRBV10-3 and TRBJ2-2; D possibly corresponds to TRBD2 (6 bases). The ends were cut back, 9 bases at V and 3 bases at J, with 14 bases in the middle. The CDR3 covers 14 residues. Germline CDR1 ENHRY, CDR2 SYGVKD. This CDR3 reads CAIQGLGDTGELFF. Written as DNA, the CDR3 is TGTGCCATTCAGGGACTGGGAGACACCGGGGAGCTGTTTTTT.

This chain uses TRBV7-2 with TRBJ2-3, with 11 bases that match TRBD2. Germline V gene lookup returns CDR1 SGHTA and CDR2 FQGNSA. The CDR3 runs 17 residues. V trimming: 3 bases; J trimming: 2 bases; junction bases outside the gene matches: 7. The CDR3 region is CASSLSVAGGFTDTQYF. The CDR3 DNA sequence: TGTGCCAGCAGCTTGTCGGTAGCGGGAGGGTTCACAGATACGCAGTATTTT.

Remarks on this clone: This CDR3 is also generated by other DNA sequences in the sample. The chain couples TRBV28 to TRBJ2-1; no definite D call. V dropped 2 bases and J dropped 1 base, with 6 bases sitting between them. The V gene's germline CDR1 is MDHEN and CDR2 SYDVKM. The CDR3 length is 14 residues. CDR3 sequence reads: CASSLGGSYNEQFF. The CDR3 DNA is TGTGCCAGCAGTTTAGGCGGTTCCTACAATGAGCAGTTCTTC.

For the CDR3, the DNA is TGTGCCAGCAGTTTATATGGGACAGGGGTAACCTACGAGCAGTACTTC. This translates into CASSLYGTGVTYEQYF. The rearrangement uses TRBV27 and TRBJ2-7; 10 bases are shared with TRBD1. This CDR3 region has 16 residues. Germline-derived CDR1 and CDR2 are MNHEY and SMNVEV (reference sequence). With V trimmed by 1 base and J by 2 bases, 5 bases remained unmatched.

The CDR3 coding sequence is TGTGCCAGCAGTCTTGACTACAATGAGCAGTTCTTC. It is translated as CASSLDYNEQFF. J is TRBJ2-1 and V is TRBV28; D remains ambiguous. This CDR3 is 12 amino acids long. Germline values: CDR1 MDHEN, CDR2 SYDVKM. Between the trimmed V and J ends, which lost 5 bases and 3 bases, there was a span of 5 bases.

The chain carries TRBV6-5 and TRBJ1-2; 8 positions agree with TRBD1. Per germline, CDR1 MNHEY and CDR2 SVGAGI. The CDR3 has 15 amino acids. Trimming removed 6 bases from V and 5 bases from J; junction bases left unmatched: 11. This CDR3 reads CASRAGTGSRYGYTF. The DNA of the CDR3 is TGTGCCAGCAGGGCCGGGACAGGCAGCCGGTATGGCTACACCTTC.

Turning to this clone: In the same sample, other DNA sequences code for this CDR3. The chain has TRBV29-1 and TRBJ2-5; TRBD1 matches at 8 bases. There are 12 residues in the CDR3. Germline V gene data show CDR1 as SQVTM and CDR2 as ANQGSEA. V shed 5 bases and J 5 bases; nucleotides not matched to a gene: 4. In DNA, the CDR3 is TGCAGCGTTAGACAGGGGTTGGAGACCCAGTACTTC. As protein: CSVRQGLETQYF.

The chain carries TRBV6-1 and TRBJ1-1; possibly TRBD1 for D (5 bases). Germline V CDR1 and CDR2: MNHNS, SASEGT. Trimming took off 3 bases at V and 4 bases at J, with 15 bases between the two ends. The CDR3 runs to 15 residues. The CDR3 region is CASSDLGQGSTEAFF. CDR3 DNA sequence: TGTGCCAGCAGTGATTTGGGCCAGGGTTCCACTGAAGCTTTCTTT.

This clone has a single count. The chain employs TRBV6-5 and TRBJ1-1; tentative D call: TRBD1 (5 bases). CDR1 and CDR2 (germline): MNHEY, SVGAGI. The CDR3 is 15 amino acids. Trimming took off 0 bases at V and 0 bases at J, with 8 bases between the two ends. CDR3 coding DNA: TGTGCCAGCAGTTACTCCGGGGGGATGAACACTGAAGCTTTCTTT. It is translated as CASSYSGGMNTEAFF.

The chain is built from TRBV7-3 and TRBJ2-3; 8 nucleotides agree with TRBD2. Germline lookup yields CDR1 SGHTA and CDR2 FQGTGA. The CDR3 is made up of 15 amino acids. Unmatched junction bases numbered 2, after V lost 1 base and J lost 2 bases. The CDR3: CASSLRLAPTDTQYF. In DNA, the CDR3 is TGTGCCAGCAGCTTAAGACTAGCGCCCACAGATACGCAGTATTTT.

The rearrangement links TRBV4-3 to TRBJ2-7, with D perhaps given as TRBD1 or TRBD2 (5 bases each). Germline V gene sequence: CDR1 LGHNA, CDR2 YSLEER. The CDR3 has 13 amino acids. V was pared by 0 bases and J by 8 bases, with 11 bases between. The CDR3 is CASSQDQGDQQYF. The CDR3 DNA reads TGCGCCAGCAGCCAAGATCAAGGGGACCAGCAGTACTTC.

The chain is built from TRBV6-5 and TRBJ2-7; 8 nucleotides align to TRBD1. Germline CDR1 reads MNHEY; CDR2 reads SVGAGI. Trimming at V came to 2 bases and at J to 6 bases, leaving 9 bases not matched to a gene. This CDR3 is built from 15 residues. CDR3 in DNA: TGTGCCAGCAGTTACGGAGGGACAGGTAATTCCGAGCAGTACTTC. Its translation: CASSYGGTGNSEQYF.

The chain carries TRBV5-6 and TRBJ2-7, with D possibly TRBD2 on 5 matching bases. The CDR3 runs to 14 residues. CDR1 is SGHDT, CDR2 YYEEEE, per germline. V was pared by 4 bases and J by 6 bases, with 17 bases between. CDR3 nucleotides: TGTGCCAGCAGCCCACTGGACGGGGATGGCGAGCAGTACTTC. It encodes CASSPLDGDGEQYF.

This chain joins TRBV13 and TRBJ2-7; D is unclear. The CDR3 has 17 residues. CDR1 is PRHDT and CDR2 is FYEKMQ in the germline V gene (reference sequence). V was clipped by 5 bases and J by 3 bases, with 23 bases between them. CDR3 in amino acids: CASSPPGHRVTGYEQYF. CDR3 DNA: TGTGCCAGCAGCCCCCCCGGGCACCGGGTGACCGGCTACGAGCAGTACTTC.

The J gene is TRBJ2-5, the V gene TRBV27; 7 positions match TRBD1. The germline V gene encodes CDR1 MNHEY and CDR2 SMNVEV (reference sequence). This CDR3 contains 14 residues. The V and J ends lost 7 bases and 4 bases, in that order; junction bases with no gene match: 9. The CDR3 nucleotides are TGTGCCAGCAACCGACAGGGTGGGGGAGAGACCCAGTACTTC. It specifies CASNRQGGGETQYF.

The chain recombines TRBV6-6 with TRBJ2-5, with 7 bases lining up with TRBD1. CDR1 and CDR2 from the germline V gene are MNHNY and SVGAGI (reference sequence). V shed 5 bases and J 1 base; nucleotides not matched to a gene: 7. The CDR3 sequence is 15 residues long. The DNA for the CDR3 is TGTGCCAGCAGTCCACGGGACAGATTCCAAGAGACCCAGTACTTC. Protein: CASSPRDRFQETQYF.